This T cell receptor beta chain comes out of a study of blood T cell repertoires in COVID-19. Study in general: Sites in the United States, Italy and Spain provided acute and convalescent COVID-19 samples.

In the original analysis: Estimation of nucleated cell counts was performed using reference gene primer amplification. Assay used: immunoSEQ multiplex PCR; TCRdb lists only in-frame clones, some missing. The V and J calls and the clone size are those of that table, but D and trimming were determined from the DNA. The data contain tens of thousands of clones, 75% to 95% of them singletons. Sequencing was carried out using peripheral blood. The source of this sequence is a woman of 80 years or more with acute or convalescent COVID-19.

This chain's CDR3 is CASSKGGVNTEAFF. The CDR3 DNA reads as TGTGCCAGCAGCAAGGGAGGGGTGAACACTGAAGCTTTCTTT. The chain has TRBV9 and TRBJ1-1, with TRBD1 as a possible D gene (5 bases). Germline V lookup: CDR1 SGDLS, CDR2 YYNGEE. V shed 4 bases and J shed 0 bases, with 10 bases lying between them. The CDR3 length is 14 residues.